A single sample is the source of the 30 T cell receptor beta chains below, sequenced in a study of glioma-infiltrating T cells after dendritic cell vaccination. Clones were sequenced by immunoSEQ multiplex PCR, and TCRdb holds only the in-frame ones, with some missing. The sample has around 72,000 clones, approximately 81% seen once. The sample consisted of blood, taken before dendritic cell vaccination. The receptors were gathered from a human donor with glioblastoma.

This clone was picked up a small number of times. The chain couples TRBV27 to TRBJ2-7, with D perhaps matching TRBD1 (5 bases). The CDR3 extends over 15 amino acids. V gave up 0 bases and J gave up 3 bases, with 12 bases separating them. CDR1 and CDR2 from the germline V gene are MNHEY and SMNVEV (reference sequence). The CDR3 DNA reads as TGTGCCAGCAGTTTATCGATAGCAGGGATCTACGAGCAGTACTTC. This gives the protein CASSLSIAGIYEQYF.

The chain links TRBV25-1 to TRBJ1-2; tentative D call: TRBD1 (6 bases). Trimming took off 4 bases at V and 6 bases at J, with 12 bases between the two ends. The CDR3 has 13 residues. Per the germline V gene, CDR1 is MGHDK and CDR2 is SYGVNS. CDR3 nucleotide sequence: TGTGCCAGCAGTGGCTCTAACAGGGATGGCTACACCTTC. Translated, it gives CASSGSNRDGYTF.

The chain has TRBV19 and TRBJ1-2, with D perhaps matching TRBD1 (6 bases). CDR3 length: 15 amino acids. Deletions cut 4 bases from V and 5 bases from J, with 17 bases between. The germline V gene encodes CDR1 LNHDA and CDR2 SQIVND (reference sequence). This CDR3 reads CASSTTGRSRYGYTF. The CDR3 bases are TGTGCCAGTAGTACCACAGGGCGTTCCCGGTATGGCTACACCTTC.

In its sample, this clone was seen a few times. The genes are TRBV2 and TRBJ1-4, with D possibly TRBD1 on 5 matching bases. Trimming left V 7 bases short and J 8 bases short, with 14 bases between. The germline V gene has CDR1 SNHLY and CDR2 FYNNEI. The CDR3 covers 13 residues. CDR3 sequence reads: CASIGRVREKLFF. In DNA, the CDR3 is TGTGCCAGCATCGGCAGGGTACGGGAAAAACTGTTTTTT.

The chain carries TRBV5-1 and TRBJ1-1, with D possibly TRBD1 on 6 matching bases. The V gene's germline CDR1 is SGHRS and CDR2 YFSETQ. Trimming removed 0 bases at V and 4 bases at J, with 13 bases between. This CDR3 is 15 amino acids long. CDR3 protein: CASSLAEGGSTEAFF. As DNA, the CDR3 is TGCGCCAGCAGCTTGGCCGAGGGGGGGAGCACTGAAGCTTTCTTT.

The chain combines TRBV30 with TRBJ1-1; the match to TRBD1 covers 7 bases. V was clipped by 4 bases and J by 6 bases; unmatched bases: 2. Germline V gene lookup returns CDR1 GTSNPN and CDR2 SVGIG (reference sequence). This CDR3 has 11 residues. The CDR3 coding sequence is TGTGCCTGGAAAGGGGGCCCTGAAGCTTTCTTT. It encodes CAWKGGPEAFF.

The chain combines TRBV6-1 with TRBJ1-6; no definite D call. CDR1 and CDR2 from the germline V gene are MNHNS and SASEGT. The V gene lost 2 bases and the J gene lost 7 bases, with 12 bases spanning the gap. The CDR3 length is 15 residues. CDR3 DNA sequence: TGTGCCAGCAGTGAATGGAGGGAAGGGAATTCACCCCTCCACTTT. Its translation is CASSEWREGNSPLHF.

The rearrangement joins TRBV6-4 to TRBJ2-7; 9 bases map to TRBD1. Germline-derived CDR1 and CDR2 are MRHNA and SNTAGT. The V gene end was trimmed by 4 bases and the J gene end by 3 bases; junction bases not matched to a gene: 7. This CDR3 comprises 15 residues. CDR3 amino acids: CASSATGGAGYEQYF. The CDR3 nucleotides read TGTGCCAGCAGTGCCACAGGGGGCGCAGGCTACGAGCAGTACTTC.

V usage is TRBV11-2 and J usage is TRBJ2-7; a weak D match, TRBD2 (5 bases). Trimming cost V 0 bases and J 6 bases, with 15 bases left between them. This CDR3 contains 15 residues. Germline lookup yields CDR1 SGHAT and CDR2 FQNNGV. The CDR3 sequence is CASSLDGRALGEQYF. As DNA, the CDR3 is TGTGCCAGCAGCTTAGATGGGCGGGCCCTCGGCGAGCAGTACTTC.

The rearrangement links TRBV6-6 to TRBJ2-5; 10 bases match TRBD2. The CDR3 runs 16 residues. Germline V gene sequence: CDR1 MNHNY, CDR2 SVGAGI (reference sequence). The V and J ends lost 2 bases and 4 bases, in that order; junction bases with no gene match: 7. The CDR3 sequence is CASSYGSGGWGETQYF. The CDR3 region has the DNA TGTGCCAGCAGTTACGGTAGCGGGGGGTGGGGAGAGACCCAGTACTTC.

The V and J genes are TRBV6-6 and TRBJ1-5, with 10 nucleotides matching TRBD1. The CDR3 covers 15 residues. The V gene's germline CDR1 is MNHNY and CDR2 SVGAGI (reference sequence). The trim removed 6 bases at V and 7 bases at J, leaving 9 bases unmatched. The CDR3 region has the DNA TGTGCCAGCAGATCGACAGGGGGCTCAGGGCAGCCCCAGCATTTT. It codes for CASRSTGGSGQPQHF.

This clone was recorded only once. The V call is TRBV19, the J call TRBJ2-1; D is undetermined. Germline CDR1 LNHDA, CDR2 SQIVND (reference sequence). Trimming removed 0 bases at V and 4 bases at J, with 4 bases between. This CDR3 has 13 residues. The DNA of the CDR3 is TGTGCCAGTAGTATAGAACAGTACAATGAGCAGTTCTTC. Protein: CASSIEQYNEQFF.

The chain recombines TRBV30 with TRBJ1-5; D call uncertain. V lost 1 base, J lost 3 bases, and 10 bases lay in between. The CDR3 length is 14 residues. Germline V gene data show CDR1 as GTSNPN and CDR2 as SVGIG (reference sequence). The CDR3 spells CAWSDTQINQPQHF. The CDR3 bases are TGTGCCTGGAGTGATACGCAGATCAATCAGCCCCAGCATTTT.

The rearrangement joins TRBV19 to TRBJ1-1; TRBD1 is a possible D gene (5 bases). The V end lost 7 bases, the J end lost 0 bases, and 12 bases lay between the germline ends. CDR1 and CDR2 from the germline V gene are LNHDA and SQIVND (reference sequence). The CDR3 extends over 14 amino acids. The CDR3 loop is CASIPDSMNTEAFF. CDR3 nucleotide sequence: TGTGCCAGTATCCCCGACAGCATGAACACTGAAGCTTTCTTT.

The J gene is TRBJ1-5, the V gene TRBV9; perhaps TRBD1 as D (5 bases). Germline lookup yields CDR1 SGDLS and CDR2 YYNGEE. The CDR3 sequence is 13 residues long. V lost 0 bases to trimming and J lost 7 bases, with 8 bases between them. CDR3 sequence: CASSVDGAQPQHF. CDR3 DNA sequence: TGTGCCAGCAGCGTAGATGGGGCCCAGCCCCAGCATTTT.

The CDR3 DNA follows: TGCGCCAGCAGCTTGGCAGGATCGGGAAACACCATATATTTT. It translates to CASSLAGSGNTIYF. The J gene is TRBJ1-3, the V gene TRBV5-1; no clear D gene. The CDR3 totals 14 residues. Trimming removed 0 bases from V and 4 bases from J, with 8 bases in between. Germline assignment: CDR1 SGHRS and CDR2 YFSETQ.

This clone was found once. The chain uses TRBV9 and TRBJ1-1, with TRBD1 as a possible D gene (6 bases). V lost 6 bases and J lost 6, with 21 bases in between. Per germline, CDR1 SGDLS and CDR2 YYNGEE. This CDR3 contains 15 residues. In DNA, the CDR3 is TGTGCCAGCACCCCTAGGGAGGGGGAGTTGGCTGAAGCTTTCTTT. Translating gives CASTPREGELAEAFF.

This clone was seen once. The CDR3 DNA reads TGTGCCAGCAGCCGCGAACCCTTTCAGCGGGACTATGGCTACACCTTC. Translation: CASSREPFQRDYGYTF. The V call is TRBV4-2, the J call TRBJ1-2; D is unresolved. The V gene's germline CDR1 is LGHNA and CDR2 YNFKEQ. The CDR3 length is 16 residues. V lost 4 bases to trimming and J lost 3 bases, with 18 bases between them.

This clone has just one count. V gene TRBV14 combines with J gene TRBJ1-2; tentatively, D is TRBD1 (6 bases). Germline CDR1 is SGHDN and CDR2 is FVKESK. Trimming shortened V by 1 base and J by 2 bases, and 8 bases separated the two germline ends. The length of the CDR3 is 14 residues. CDR3 bases: TGTGCCAGCAGCCAAGGGACAGCGAACTATGGCTACACCTTC. Translation: CASSQGTANYGYTF. The complete variable domain, with remaining parts taken from reference TRBV14 and TRBJ1-2, reads EAGVTQFPSHSVIEKGQTVTLRCDPISGHDNLYWYRRVMGKEIKFLLHFVKESKQDESGMPNNRFLAERTGGTYSTLKVQPAELEDSGVYFCASSQGTANYGYTFGSGTRLTVV.

This clone occurred a few times. V gene TRBV2 combines with J gene TRBJ1-1; possibly TRBD1 for D (5 bases). V was trimmed by 6 bases and J by 11 bases, leaving 22 bases between them. The CDR3 runs to 14 residues. Germline CDR1 is SNHLY and CDR2 is FYNNEI. Here the CDR3 reads CASRESSQVPRAFF. The CDR3 DNA follows: TGTGCCAGCAGGGAATCATCACAGGTTCCCAGGGCTTTCTTT.

CDR3 sequence reads: CASSRAGTSIAPQHF. The CDR3 DNA follows: TGTGCCAGCAGCAGGGCCGGGACATCAATCGCGCCCCAGCATTTT. V and J are TRBV9 and TRBJ1-5, with D possibly matching TRBD1 (6 bases). The germline V gene has CDR1 SGDLS and CDR2 YYNGEE. Trimming pared 4 bases from V and 9 bases from J, leaving 20 bases between. This CDR3 has 15 residues.

In this sample, this clone turned up once. This chain joins TRBV5-4 and TRBJ2-3, with 7 bases identical to TRBD1. The CDR3 length is 16 residues. CDR1 and CDR2 (germline): SGHNT, YYREEE (reference sequence). V lost 0 bases and J lost 6; bases outside the gene matches: 10. The CDR3 nucleotides read TGTGCCAGCAGCTTGGTGTCAATGACAGGGTTGGATACGCAGTATTTT. Protein: CASSLVSMTGLDTQYF.

V is TRBV6-5 and J is TRBJ1-4, with D possibly matching TRBD1 (6 bases). This CDR3 has 13 amino acids. CDR1 and CDR2 from the germline V gene are MNHEY and SVGAGI. Trimming left V 7 bases short and J 2 bases short, with 8 bases between. CDR3: CASKTGTNEKLFF. The CDR3 DNA follows: TGTGCCAGCAAGACAGGCACTAATGAAAAACTGTTTTTT.

The genes are TRBV9 and TRBJ2-5; 8 nucleotides match TRBD1. Germline CDR1 SGDLS, CDR2 YYNGEE. V lost 4 bases to trimming and J lost 5 bases; unmatched junction nucleotides: 10. This CDR3 spans 15 amino acids. CDR3 nucleotides: TGTGCCAGCAGCCCAGGACAGGGTGGAGGCGAGACCCAGTACTTC. It yields the protein CASSPGQGGGETQYF.

This clone was seen a handful of times. The rearrangement links TRBV6-1 to TRBJ2-1, with 9 bases lining up with TRBD1. Germline-derived CDR1 and CDR2 are MNHNS and SASEGT. Trimming removed 7 bases from V and 3 bases from J; junction bases left unmatched: 4. The CDR3 totals 14 residues. The CDR3 sequence is CASKGQGLYNEQFF. DNA of the CDR3: TGTGCCAGCAAGGGACAGGGCCTCTACAATGAGCAGTTCTTC.

This clone has only a few counts. The chain links TRBV4-3 to TRBJ1-4, with D tentatively TRBD1 (5 bases). The CDR3 length is 15 residues. V was cut by 0 bases and J by 2 bases, with 7 bases left in between. The germline gives CDR1 LGHNA, CDR2 YSLEER. The CDR3, as DNA: TGCGCCAGCAGCCAAGACAGGGATACTAATGAAAAACTGTTTTTT. Protein product: CASSQDRDTNEKLFF.

V and J are TRBV18 and TRBJ1-2; 8 positions match TRBD1. Germline V gene data show CDR1 as KGHSH and CDR2 as LQKENI. The CDR3 has 17 residues. V trimming: 4 bases; J trimming: 0 bases; junction bases outside the gene matches: 10. CDR3 in amino acids: CASSQGQGSISNYGYTF. DNA for the CDR3: TGTGCCAGCTCACAAGGACAGGGATCTATATCTAACTATGGCTACACCTTC. The full variable domain, in which reference TRBV18 and TRBJ1-2 provide the parts outside the CDR3, is NAGVMQNPRHLVRRRGQEARLRCSPMKGHSHVYWYRQLPEEGLKFMVYLQKENIIDESGMPKERFSAEFPKEGPSILRIQQVVRGDSAAYFCASSQGQGSISNYGYTFGSGTRLTVV.

The sample holds a few counts of this clone. The rearrangement joins TRBV5-6 to TRBJ1-4; D gene unclear. This CDR3 has 14 amino acids. The germline V gene has CDR1 SGHDT and CDR2 YYEEEE. V gave up 4 bases and J gave up 7 bases, with 14 bases separating them. CDR3 in DNA: TGTGCCAGCAGCGCCCGGGATTCGGCTGAAAAACTGTTTTTT. It is translated as CASSARDSAEKLFF.

For this clone: Without the conserved terminal phenylalanine or tryptophan, this CDR3 likely stems from a read error. The chain links TRBV10-3 to TRBJ1-1, with 9 bases that match TRBD1. Germline CDR1 ENHRY, CDR2 SYGVKD. Germline trimming cut 4 bases from V and 5 bases from J; bases unmatched to any gene: 5. This CDR3 region has 14 residues. The CDR3 region has the DNA TGTGCCATCAGTGTAGGGACAGGGAGGACTGAAGCTTTCCTT. It translates to CAISVGTGRTEAFL.

The J gene is TRBJ1-1, the V gene TRBV10-3; D possibly corresponds to TRBD1 (5 bases). The CDR3 extends over 15 amino acids. Per germline, CDR1 ENHRY and CDR2 SYGVKD. V gave up 2 bases and J gave up 0 bases, with 10 bases separating them. The CDR3: CAISEERGLNTEAFF. The CDR3 DNA is TGTGCCATCAGTGAGGAAAGGGGCTTGAACACTGAAGCTTTCTTT.